The rows below give T cell receptor beta chains drawn from one sample of a study of shared clonotypes between healthy human individuals. Profiling relied on immunoSEQ multiplex PCR, and the TCRdb table lists in-frame clones only, not all of them. Found here are over a million clones, roughly 96% of them singletons; the top ten hold over 1%. Sequences were obtained from naive CD4+ T cells sorted from blood. The receptors stem from a man younger than 40 in good health. The CDR3 runs from the conserved cysteine through the conserved F or W. The D gene is left open where the match is weak. Clone size, where shown, is once, few, many, or a class for clones that have expanded.

d_gene | abundance | j_gene | v_gene | len | CDR3nt | CDR3aa
NA | NA | TRBJ2-3 | TRBV13 | 15 | TGTGCCAGCAGCTGGGACGCCCTCTCCGGAGATACGCAGTATTTT | CASSWDALSGDTQYF
NA | NA | TRBJ1-5 | TRBV19 | 15 | TGTGCCAGTAGTATTACCTGGGGTGGCAATCAGCCCCAGCATTTT | CASSITWGGNQPQHF
TRBD2 | NA | TRBJ2-1 | TRBV7-9 | 17 | TGTGCCAGCAGCTTAGGCGGACTAGCGGGAGTGTACAATGAGCAGTTCTTC | CASSLGGLAGVYNEQFF
NA | NA | TRBJ1-1 | TRBV28 | 15 | TGTGCCAGCACCGAGGCCGGGCAGGGGAGCACTGAAGCTTTCTTT | CASTEAGQGSTEAFF
NA | NA | TRBJ1-1 | TRBV29-1 | 13 | TGCAGCGTTGGGGCAGGGCTGAACACTGAAGCTTTCTTT | CSVGAGLNTEAFF
NA | once | TRBJ2-1 | TRBV18 | 15 | TGTGCCAGCTCACCATGGGGCCTCCGACCGAATGAGCAGTTCTTC | CASSPWGLRPNEQFF
TRBD2 | NA | TRBJ2-3 | TRBV9 | 16 | TGTGCCAGCAGCTCGAGAGCGGGAGGGGGAGCAGATACGCAGTATTTT | CASSSRAGGGADTQYF
NA | NA | TRBJ2-1 | TRBV19 | 13 | TGTGCCAGTAGTATAGGCTATACCCCGCAGCAGTTCTTC | CASSIGYTPQQFF
NA | NA | TRBJ2-5 | TRBV11-2 | 16 | TGTGCCAGCAGCTTAGTGGACTCCATGTACCAAGAGACCCAGTACTTC | CASSLVDSMYQETQYF
NA | NA | TRBJ1-2 | TRBV18 | 19 | TGTGCCAGCTCACCACTCAGTACTATAACGAGCCCCTCTAACTATGGCTACACCTTC | CASSPLSTITSPSNYGYTF
NA | once | TRBJ2-7 | TRBV6-1 | 15 | TGTGCCAGCAGTGAAAACGTCGCCCGATCCTACGAGCAGTACTTC | CASSENVARSYEQYF
TRBD2 | NA | TRBJ2-1 | TRBV5-5 | 15 | TGTGCCAGCAGCTTGGTTGGACTAGCGGGCAATGAGCAGTTCTTC | CASSLVGLAGNEQFF
TRBD1 | NA | TRBJ2-1 | TRBV5-1 | 17 | TGCGCCAGCAGCTCCTCGATGGCGGGACAGGGCTACAATGAGCAGTTCTTC | CASSSSMAGQGYNEQFF
TRBD2 | NA | TRBJ2-7 | TRBV10-3 | 14 | TGTGCCATCAGTCCCGGGACTAGCGGCTACGAGCAGTACTTC | CAISPGTSGYEQYF
TRBD2 | NA | TRBJ2-7 | TRBV7-2 | 15 | TGTGCCAGCAGCCTATATACCGGGACTAGCGGCGAGCAGTACTTC | CASSLYTGTSGEQYF
NA | NA | TRBJ1-1 | TRBV6-5 | 14 | TGTGCCAGCAGTTACCGGGACACGAACACTGAAGCTTTCTTT | CASSYRDTNTEAFF
NA | NA | TRBJ2-3 | TRBV7-3 | 14 | TGTGCCAGCAGCTTAGGGACTTTCACAGATACGCAGTATTTT | CASSLGTFTDTQYF
NA | NA | TRBJ2-1 | TRBV19 | 13 | TGTGCCAGTAGCGCGGGCCGAACGAATGAGCAGTTCTTC | CASSAGRTNEQFF
NA | NA | TRBJ2-1 | TRBV5-4 | 12 | TGTGCCAGCAGCCCCCCCGGGGGTGAGCAGTTCTTC | CASSPPGGEQFF
NA | NA | TRBJ1-1 | TRBV5-6 | 13 | TGTGCCAGCAGCTATTTGGGGGGTGATGAAGCTTTCTTT | CASSYLGGDEAFF
NA | NA | TRBJ2-7 | TRBV7-6 | 15 | TGTGCCAGCAGCTTAGCTTCAGGGGGGTCCTACGAGCAGTACTTC | CASSLASGGSYEQYF
NA | NA | TRBJ2-5 | TRBV9 | 15 | TGTGCCAGCAGCGTAGCTCAAGGGGGGCTAGAGACCCAGTACTTC | CASSVAQGGLETQYF
NA | NA | TRBJ1-2 | TRBV15 | 12 | TGTGCCACCAGCGGCTCGCACTATGGCTACACCTTC | CATSGSHYGYTF
NA | NA | TRBJ2-7 | TRBV7-8 | 12 | TGTGCCAGCAGCTCAGTTACCTACGAGCAGTACTTC | CASSSVTYEQYF
NA | NA | TRBJ2-1 | TRBV14 | 12 | TGTGCCAGCAGCCAAAGATTGGGGAATGAGTTCTTC | CASSQRLGNEFF
NA | NA | TRBJ1-2 | TRBV28 | 15 | TGTGCCAGCAGTTTGGTTGGACAGAAAAACTATGGCTACACCTTC | CASSLVGQKNYGYTF
NA | NA | TRBJ2-3 | TRBV11-2 | 11 | TGTGCCAGCAGCCTCACGAATACGCAGTATTTT | CASSLTNTQYF
TRBD2 | NA | TRBJ2-2 | TRBV5-6 | 17 | TGTGCCAGCAGCTCCATAGCGGGAGTTTTTAACACCGGGGAGCTGTTTTTT | CASSSIAGVFNTGELFF
TRBD1 | NA | TRBJ1-1 | TRBV19 | 15 | TGTGCCAGTAGTAGGGGGACAGGGCGGAACACTGAAGCTTTCTTT | CASSRGTGRNTEAFF
TRBD2 | NA | TRBJ2-7 | TRBV19 | 15 | TGTGCCAGTAGTGTTTCAGCGGGAGTCGGTCCCGAGCAGTACTTC | CASSVSAGVGPEQYF
TRBD1 | once | TRBJ2-5 | TRBV5-4 | 12 | TGTGCCAGCAGGGACAGGGCGGAGACCCAGTACTTC | CASRDRAETQYF
TRBD1 | NA | TRBJ1-4 | TRBV18 | 15 | TGTGCCAGCTCACCAAAAACAGGGGCGGACGAAAAACTGTTTTTT | CASSPKTGADEKLFF
NA | NA | TRBJ2-2 | TRBV5-1 | 15 | TGCGCCAGCAGCTTGGTTGGGCTACTTCGGGGGGAGCTGTTTTTT | CASSLVGLLRGELFF
NA | NA | TRBJ1-5 | TRBV28 | 14 | TGTGCCAGCACCAAGGGAACATACCAGCAGCCCCAGCATTTT | CASTKGTYQQPQHF
NA | NA | TRBJ2-7 | TRBV27 | 13 | TGTGCCAGCAGTCCCACGCAGGGACTCCGAATTCACTTC | CASSPTQGLRIHF
NA | NA | TRBJ2-7 | TRBV10-2 | 15 | TGCGCCAGCAGTGAAACTGGAGGGAGGAGGTACGAGCAGTACTTC | CASSETGGRRYEQYF
NA | NA | TRBJ1-5 | TRBV19 | 13 | TGTGCCAGTTCTTCTCTTGCCAATCAGCCCCAGCATTTT | CASSSLANQPQHF
NA | NA | TRBJ1-2 | TRBV27 | 16 | TGTGCCAGCAGTTTCGGGACGAAACAAAATAACTATGGCTACACCTTC | CASSFGTKQNNYGYTF
TRBD2 | NA | TRBJ2-2 | TRBV2 | 15 | TGTGCCAGCAGTGAGCGACTAGCGGGAACCGGGGAGCTGTTTTTT | CASSERLAGTGELFF
TRBD1 | NA | TRBJ1-4 | TRBV14 | 16 | TGTGCCAGCAGCCAGGACAGGGGACGGATAAATGAAAAACTGTTTTTT | CASSQDRGRINEKLFF
TRBD2 | NA | TRBJ2-1 | TRBV7-9 | 19 | TGTGCCAGCAGCTTTGGACTAGCGGGAGGGGTAAGCTCCTACAATGAGCAGTTCTTC | CASSFGLAGGVSSYNEQFF
NA | NA | TRBJ2-7 | TRBV11-2 | 15 | TGTGCCAGCAGCCTGGTCGAGGAGAAGGGCTACGAGCAGTACTTC | CASSLVEEKGYEQYF
NA | NA | TRBJ1-2 | TRBV5-6 | 16 | TGTGCCAGCAGCTTGGGAGCGGGAGGAGCTAACTATGGCTACACCTTC | CASSLGAGGANYGYTF
NA | NA | TRBJ1-1 | TRBV27 | 17 | TGTGCCAGCAGTTCAAAGATATCGCGGGAAACAAACACTGAAGCTTTCTTT | CASSSKISRETNTEAFF
NA | NA | TRBJ2-2 | TRBV7-8 | 15 | TGTGCCAGCAGCTTAGGCTCAACGAACACCGGGGAGCTGTTTTTT | CASSLGSTNTGELFF
NA | NA | TRBJ2-1 | TRBV9 | 13 | TGTGCCAGCAGCAGCGCCATAGGATATGAGCAGTTCTTC | CASSSAIGYEQFF
TRBD1 | NA | TRBJ2-1 | TRBV6-6 | 14 | TGTGCCAGCAGTCCGGGACAGGGCGGCAATGAGCAGTTCTTC | CASSPGQGGNEQFF
NA | NA | TRBJ1-2 | TRBV5-1 | 13 | TGCGCCAGCAGCCTGGTCAGTGACTATGGCTACACCTTC | CASSLVSDYGYTF
TRBD2 | NA | TRBJ2-1 | TRBV5-1 | 16 | TGCGCCAGCAGCCCAAGCGGGACTTTTTCCTACAATGAGCAGTTCTTC | CASSPSGTFSYNEQFF
NA | NA | TRBJ2-6 | TRBV29-1 | 15 | TGCAGCGTCGCTGCCGCTACGGGGAGGGCCAACGTCCTGACTTTC | CSVAAATGRANVLTF
TRBD2 | NA | TRBJ2-1 | TRBV4-1 | 15 | TGCGCCAGCAGCTCCCGGGGGGGAAGGGGTGAGGAGCAGTTCTTC | CASSSRGGRGEEQFF
TRBD2 | NA | TRBJ2-7 | TRBV29-1 | 14 | TGCAGCGTTTCCGAGATAGCGGGAGTCAGCGAGCAGTACTTC | CSVSEIAGVSEQYF
TRBD2 | NA | TRBJ2-2 | TRBV29-1 | 15 | TGCAGCGTTAGTTCTACTAGCGGGAGCACCGGGGAGCTGTTTTTT | CSVSSTSGSTGELFF
NA | NA | TRBJ1-1 | TRBV10-3 | 14 | TGTGCCATCAGTGTGGACAGCATGAACACTGAAGCTTTCTTT | CAISVDSMNTEAFF
TRBD2 | NA | TRBJ2-1 | TRBV10-3 | 15 | TGTGCCATCAGTGAGTCGACTAGCGGGAGGTATGAGCAGTTCTTC | CAISESTSGRYEQFF
NA | NA | TRBJ2-5 | TRBV5-1 | 16 | TGCGCCAGCAGCTTCGGATCCGACCCGATCCAAGAGACCCAGTACTTC | CASSFGSDPIQETQYF
TRBD1 | NA | TRBJ2-1 | TRBV5-6 | 13 | TGTGCCAGCAGCTTCACAGGGGACCGTGAGCAGTTCTTC | CASSFTGDREQFF
TRBD1 | NA | TRBJ2-7 | TRBV5-4 | 15 | TGTGCCAGCAGCCAACCACAGGGGGCGGCCTACGAGCAGTACTTC | CASSQPQGAAYEQYF
NA | NA | TRBJ2-4 | TRBV18 | 16 | TGTGCCAGCTCACCAAGGGACACCCTAGCCAAAAACATTCAGTACTTC | CASSPRDTLAKNIQYF